These T cell receptor beta chains were read from a single sample in a study of CD8+ T cells in alopecia areata. Measured with immunoSEQ multiplex PCR; TCRdb has only the in-frame clones, and not every one. Altogether about 190,000 clones are present, 60% being singletons, with the ten largest covering around 0.92%. The input for sequencing was CD4+ T cells sorted from blood, taken at week 24, from a patient treated with tofacitinib. All receptors come from a human donor with alopecia areata. Both conserved end residues are part of each CDR3. The D gene is left open where the match is weak. The size entry is marked missing in some rows and otherwise reads once, few, many or a size class.

TRBJ2-1,TRBV7-8,few,-,CASSRAPLANEQFF,TGTGCCAGCAGCCGAGCTCCCCTAGCCAATGAGCAGTTCTTC
TRBJ2-6,TRBV15,-,-,CATSRAIPSGANVLTF,TGTGCCACCAGCAGAGCGATCCCATCTGGGGCCAACGTCCTGACTTTC
TRBJ2-3,TRBV27,-,TRBD1,CASSLFGDRRVTDTQYF,TGTGCCAGCAGTTTGTTCGGGGACAGGAGGGTCACAGATACGCAGTATTTT
TRBJ1-2,TRBV11-3,-,-,CASSEEGDAGGEGYTF,TGTGCCAGCAGCGAAGAGGGAGATGCGGGTGGAGAAGGCTACACCTTC
TRBJ2-3,TRBV29-1,-,-,CSLGGGGTDTQYF,TGCAGTCTGGGAGGGGGCGGCACAGATACGCAGTATTTT
TRBJ1-1,TRBV15,-,TRBD1,CATSRAGTANTEAFF,TGTGCCACCAGCAGAGCGGGGACAGCGAACACTGAAGCTTTCTTT
TRBJ1-1,TRBV9,-,TRBD1,CASSATTGPYTEAFF,TGTGCCAGCAGCGCCACGACAGGGCCCTACACTGAAGCTTTCTTT
TRBJ2-1,TRBV29-1,many,TRBD2,CSVEDPIAGSYNEQFF,TGCAGCGTTGAAGATCCGATAGCGGGCTCCTACAATGAGCAGTTCTTC
TRBJ2-2,TRBV7-8,-,-,CASSSQRITGELFF,TGTGCCAGCAGCTCCCAGCGAATCACCGGGGAGCTGTTTTTT
TRBJ1-4,TRBV27,-,-,CASSLRVEEKLFF,TGTGCCAGCAGTTTAAGGGTTGAAGAAAAACTGTTTTTT
TRBJ2-2,TRBV7-9,-,-,CASSLGTPGELFF,TGTGCCAGCAGCTTAGGGACCCCCGGGGAGCTGTTTTTT
TRBJ2-3,TRBV29-1,-,TRBD1,CSVRDRGADTQYF,TGCAGCGTCCGGGACAGGGGGGCAGATACGCAGTATTTT
TRBJ1-2,TRBV29-1,-,-,CSVLGRGLYGYTF,TGCAGCGTTTTGGGCAGGGGACTCTATGGCTACACCTTC
TRBJ1-5,TRBV2,-,TRBD1,CASSDDRVGNQPQHF,TGTGCCAGCAGCGATGACAGGGTAGGGAATCAGCCCCAGCATTTT
TRBJ1-2,TRBV7-9,-,TRBD1,CASSSATGESYGYTF,TGTGCCAGCAGCTCAGCGACAGGGGAATCCTATGGCTACACCTTC
TRBJ2-5,TRBV7-2,-,-,CASSLASGSSGETQYF,TGTGCCAGCAGCTTAGCGTCTGGGAGTTCCGGAGAGACCCAGTACTTC
TRBJ1-1,TRBV25-1,-,TRBD1,CASSANRQGRTEAFF,TGTGCCAGCAGTGCGAATCGACAGGGCCGGACTGAAGCTTTCTTT
TRBJ2-7,TRBV7-8,-,-,CASSLEAAYEQYF,TGTGCCAGCAGCTTAGAAGCGGCCTACGAGCAGTACTTC
TRBJ1-2,TRBV12-5,-,-,CASGFSANPYYGYTF,TGTGCTAGTGGTTTTTCGGCTAATCCCTATTATGGCTACACCTTC
TRBJ1-6,TRBV7-3,few,-,CASSLFATYNSPLHF,TGTGCCAGCAGCTTATTCGCAACCTATAATTCACCCCTCCACTTT
TRBJ2-5,TRBV19,few,-,CASSARLRKETQYF,TGTGCCAGCAGTGCGCGTTTGAGGAAAGAGACCCAGTACTTC
TRBJ1-1,TRBV2,once,-,CASSTHTEAFF,TGTGCCAGCAGTACGCACACTGAAGCTTTCTTT